Below, one T cell receptor beta chain is given with its context. The antigen is unknown. None of the glioblastoma patients had an isocitrate dehydrogenase mutation. The PCR used 60 V beta and 13 J beta primers. Assay: immunoSEQ multiplex PCR; the TCRdb copy retains only in-frame clones and omits some. The sample yields about 67,000 clones, 81% seen once. The data were taken from a study of glioma-infiltrating T cells after dendritic cell vaccination. Study-level points and caveats: Complete blood and tumor specimen sets were limited to few patients.

The CDR3 covers 13 residues. The V and J ends lost 3 bases and 10 bases respectively, with 15 bases between them. CDR1 and CDR2 (germline): MGHRA, YSYEKL. This sequence originates from a human donor with glioblastoma. This chain connects TRBV4-1 to TRBJ1-1; unclear D gene. The source was blood, collected before dendritic cell vaccination. CDR3 in DNA: TGCGCCAGCAGCCATCCCGGGAGTTGGGGAGCTTTCTTT. Protein: CASSHPGSWGAFF.